This T cell receptor (beta chain) comes out of a study of T cell repertoires in cytomegalovirus infection. From the reads, TCRdb called clonotypes with MiXCR, one entry per CDR3 protein. The table records a few hundred thousand distinct CDR3 sequences, more than 25% of them present only once. There are many counts of this clonotype. Its antigen remains unidentified. General study findings and limits: Identification of carriers of CMV plus the relevant HLA was achieved through cumulative public TCR beta family frequency. CMV-specific TCR beta clonotypes restricted by HLA-C dominated the ex vivo response.

V was shortened by 4 bases and J by 8 bases, with 14 bases between the two germline ends. Germline V gene data show CDR1 as SGHTA and CDR2 as FQGNSA. The CDR3 covers 13 residues. The source is a human donor in good health (CMV status not recorded). Some clones in this sample may be carry-over from other donors' samples. This sequence joins TRBV7-2 and TRBJ1-2; the D gene is possibly TRBD1 (6 bases). The sample was PBMCs. CDR3 protein: CASSSPGASGYTF. The DNA of the CDR3 is TGTGCCAGCAGCTCCCCAGGGGCGTCGGGCTACACCTTC.